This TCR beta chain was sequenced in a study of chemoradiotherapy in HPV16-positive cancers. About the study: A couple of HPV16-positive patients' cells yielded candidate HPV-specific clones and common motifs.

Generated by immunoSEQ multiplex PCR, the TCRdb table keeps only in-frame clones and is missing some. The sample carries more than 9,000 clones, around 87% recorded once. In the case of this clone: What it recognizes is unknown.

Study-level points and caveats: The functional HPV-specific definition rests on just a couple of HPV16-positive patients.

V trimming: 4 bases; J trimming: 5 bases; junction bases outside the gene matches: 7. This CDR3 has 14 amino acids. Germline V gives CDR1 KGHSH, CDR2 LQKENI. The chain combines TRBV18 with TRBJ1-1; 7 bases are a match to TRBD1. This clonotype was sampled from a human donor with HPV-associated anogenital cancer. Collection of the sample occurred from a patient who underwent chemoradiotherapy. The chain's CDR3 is CASSQDRRGTEAFF. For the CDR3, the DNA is TGTGCCAGCTCACAGGACAGGCGGGGGACTGAAGCTTTCTTT.